Listed below are T cell receptor beta chains from one sample, sequenced in a study of CD8 T cells in ankylosing spondylitis. TCRdb reprocessed the 5' RACE reads with MiXCR, giving one entry per CDR3 protein. The sample carries roughly 100,000 distinct CDR3 sequences, almost 8.5% recorded once. Sequenced: blood, either unsorted or a sorted T cell fraction (not recorded which). The source of these receptors is a male donor with ankylosing spondylitis or in good health (not recorded which). The CDR3 runs from the conserved cysteine through the conserved F or W. Fields, in order: D gene, clone size, J gene, V gene, CDR3 DNA, CDR3 protein. The D gene is left open where the match is weak. Size is omitted from some rows. Given values are once, few, many or a class for expanded clones.

TRBD2 | many | TRBJ2-1 | TRBV20-1 | TGCAGTGCTAGAGATCTGGTAGCGGGAGGGAACAATGAGCAGTTCTTC | CSARDLVAGGNNEQFF
NA | many | TRBJ2-4 | TRBV20-1 | TGCAGTGCTAGAGATCTCAGCACCGGCGGCGACATTCAGTACTTC | CSARDLSTGGDIQYF
NA | many | TRBJ2-1 | TRBV27 | TGTGCCAGCCGGTTGAGGGTAACCTACAATGAGCAGTTCTTC | CASRLRVTYNEQFF
NA | NA | TRBJ2-1 | TRBV5-1 | TGCGCCAGCAGCTTTACCCCGAGCTCCTACAATGAGCAGTTCTTC | CASSFTPSSYNEQFF
TRBD1 | many | TRBJ2-1 | TRBV18 | TGTGCCAGCTCACAACCGGGACAGAGCTCCTACAATGAGCAGTTCTTC | CASSQPGQSSYNEQFF
TRBD1 | few | TRBJ1-5 | TRBV5-6 | TGTGCCAGCAGTCCAGGGACAGGCGCGGGCAATCAGCCCCAGCATTTT | CASSPGTGAGNQPQHF
TRBD1 | many | TRBJ2-1 | TRBV7-2 | TGTGCCAGCAGCCCCGACAGGGGCCCTTTTGAGCAGTTCTTC | CASSPDRGPFEQFF
NA | many | TRBJ2-7 | TRBV5-5 | TGTGCCAGCAGCTTGTTTCCAGGCCCGTACGAGCAGTACTTC | CASSLFPGPYEQYF
TRBD1 | many | TRBJ1-4 | TRBV12-3/TRBV12-4 | TGTGCCAGCAGTTGGACAGGTTTTAATGAAAAACTGTTTTTT | CASSWTGFNEKLFF
NA | many | TRBJ2-3 | TRBV4-3 | TGCGCCAGCAGCCAAGATTTCGGATCTAGGGGAGATACGCAGTATTTT | CASSQDFGSRGDTQYF
NA | many | TRBJ1-2 | TRBV5-5 | TGTGCCAGCAGCCTCGATACTCCCGGCTACACCTTC | CASSLDTPGYTF
NA | many | TRBJ2-5 | TRBV9 | TGTGCCAGCAGCGTATTCTCGAGGGAGCCTCAAGAGACCCAGTACTTC | CASSVFSREPQETQYF
NA | many | TRBJ1-1 | TRBV27 | TGTGCCAGCCGGCGGGGGGCGGGGAACACTGAAGCTTTCTTT | CASRRGAGNTEAFF
NA | many | TRBJ2-5 | TRBV7-2 | TGTGCCAGCAGCCCGGCGCAGGCTTGGAAGACCCAGTACTTC | CASSPAQAWKTQYF
NA | many | TRBJ1-1 | TRBV7-2 | TGTGCCAGCAGCTTAAGGTTTAGCGAAGCTTTCTTT | CASSLRFSEAFF
TRBD1 | NA | TRBJ2-1 | TRBV27 | TGTGCCAGCAGTTTATCTGGACAGGGGACTGAGCAGTTCTTC | CASSLSGQGTEQFF
TRBD2 | many | TRBJ2-4 | TRBV13 | TGTGCCAGCAGCGCCGGACTAGCGGAAAACATTCAGTACTTC | CASSAGLAENIQYF
NA | many | TRBJ1-5 | TRBV4-2 | TGTGCCAGCAGCCCCGGCCTCAGGCCGGCCCGCAATCAGCCCCAGCATTTT | CASSPGLRPARNQPQHF
TRBD1 | many | TRBJ1-1 | TRBV6-2/TRBV6-3 | TGTGCCAGCAGGGACGGGACAGGGAAGATGAACACTGAAGCTTTCTTT | CASRDGTGKMNTEAFF
NA | many | TRBJ1-6 | TRBV19 | TGTGCCAGTTCAGGCTGGGGCAAGGGATCACCCCTCCACTTT | CASSGWGKGSPLHF
TRBD2 | many | TRBJ2-7 | TRBV27 | TGTGCCAGCAGCCAGCGGGGGCCTCTGGTCGGCGAGCAGTACTTC | CASSQRGPLVGEQYF
NA | many | TRBJ2-5 | TRBV29-1 | TGCAGCGTTGAAGAGACAACAGGGTCGACCCAGTACTTC | CSVEETTGSTQYF
NA | many | TRBJ1-5 | TRBV7-6 | TGTGCCAGCAGCTTAGGACGCGGGGGAAATCAGCCCCAGCATTTT | CASSLGRGGNQPQHF
NA | many | TRBJ2-7 | TRBV6-2/TRBV6-3 | TGTGCCAGCAGTTACGATGGCCGTTACGAGCAGTACTTC | CASSYDGRYEQYF
NA | many | TRBJ1-1 | TRBV4-3 | TGCGCCAGCAGCCAAGAGGCAGGGGCGAGGGCTAACACTGAAGCTTTCTTT | CASSQEAGARANTEAFF